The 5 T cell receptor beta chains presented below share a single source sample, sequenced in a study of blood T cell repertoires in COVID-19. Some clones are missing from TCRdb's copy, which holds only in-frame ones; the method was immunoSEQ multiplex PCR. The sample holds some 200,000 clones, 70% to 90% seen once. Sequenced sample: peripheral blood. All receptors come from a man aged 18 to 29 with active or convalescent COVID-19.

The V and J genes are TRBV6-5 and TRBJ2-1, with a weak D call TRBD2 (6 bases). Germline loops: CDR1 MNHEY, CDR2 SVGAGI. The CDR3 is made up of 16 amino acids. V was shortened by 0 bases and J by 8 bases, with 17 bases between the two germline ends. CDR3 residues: CASSYSGTQPPHEQFF. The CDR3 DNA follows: TGTGCCAGCAGTTACTCTGGGACTCAGCCCCCCCATGAGCAGTTCTTC.

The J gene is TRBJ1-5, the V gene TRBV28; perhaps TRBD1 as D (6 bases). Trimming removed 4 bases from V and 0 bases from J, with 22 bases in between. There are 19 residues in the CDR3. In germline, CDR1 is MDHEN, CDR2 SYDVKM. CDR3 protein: CASSYPSGASRSSNQPQHF. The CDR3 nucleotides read TGTGCCAGCAGTTACCCCTCAGGGGCCTCTCGGAGTAGCAATCAGCCCCAGCATTTT.

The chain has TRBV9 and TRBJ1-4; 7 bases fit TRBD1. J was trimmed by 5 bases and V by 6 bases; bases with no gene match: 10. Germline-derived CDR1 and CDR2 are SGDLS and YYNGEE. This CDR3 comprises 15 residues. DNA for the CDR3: TGTGCCAGCACTCCTTCAGGGGGGCAGAATGAAAAACTGTTTTTT. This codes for CASTPSGGQNEKLFF.

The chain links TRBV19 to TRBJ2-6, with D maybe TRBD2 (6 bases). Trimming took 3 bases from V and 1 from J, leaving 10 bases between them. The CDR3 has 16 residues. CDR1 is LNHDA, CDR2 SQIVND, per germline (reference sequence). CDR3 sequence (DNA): TGTGCCAGTAGTATGTACGGGGGATCTGGGGCCAACGTCCTGACTTTC. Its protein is CASSMYGGSGANVLTF. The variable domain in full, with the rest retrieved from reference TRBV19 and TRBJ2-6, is DGGITQSPKYLFRKEGQNVTLSCEQNLNHDAMYWYRQDPGQGLRLIYYSQIVNDFQKGDIAEGYSVSREKKESFPLTVTSAQKNPTAFYLCASSMYGGSGANVLTFGAGSRLTVL.

The CDR3 spells CASRRGGAYEQYF. CDR3 in DNA: TGTGCCAGCCGCCGAGGGGGGGCCTACGAGCAGTACTTC. The chain uses TRBV28 and TRBJ2-7, with D perhaps TRBD2 (7 bases). Trimming took 8 bases from V and 2 from J, leaving 13 bases between them. Germline V gene lookup returns CDR1 MDHEN and CDR2 SYDVKM. The CDR3 is made up of 13 amino acids.